This is a list of T cell receptor beta chains from one sample in a study of CD8 T cells in Susac syndrome. TCRdb re-analysed the immunoSEQ multiplex PCR reads in MiXCR, keeping a single row per CDR3 protein. The sample gives about 85,000 distinct CDR3 sequences, 94% of which show up once; around 0.25% is in the top ten. Specimen: CD8+ T cells from PBMCs. The source of these receptors is a human donor in good health. The CDR3 runs from the conserved cysteine through the conserved F or W. Fields, in order: D gene, clone size, J gene, CDR3 length, V gene, CDR3 DNA, CDR3 protein. The D gene is left open where the match is weak. Only part of the rows carry a size: once, few, many, or a class if the clone is expanded.

>NA|NA|TRBJ2-3|14|TRBV3-1
TGTGCCAGCAGCCAAGAGTTATCCCCAGATACGCAGTATTTT
CASSQELSPDTQYF
>NA|NA|TRBJ2-1|15|TRBV3-1
TGTGCCAGCACCCCAAAGGTGGCGACCTACAATGAGCAGTTCTTC
CASTPKVATYNEQFF
>NA|NA|TRBJ2-1|14|TRBV9
TGTGCCAGCAGCGTGGGGACCAACGGGCAGGGCGGGGTCTTC
CASSVGTNGQGGVF
>NA|NA|TRBJ1-1|14|TRBV4-3
TGCGCCAGCAGCCAAGAACCGGCGAACACTGAAGCTTTCTTT
CASSQEPANTEAFF
>NA|NA|TRBJ1-1|14|TRBV5-6
TGTGCCAGCAGCTTGAATCCTGTGAACACTGAAGCTTTCTTT
CASSLNPVNTEAFF
>TRBD1|NA|TRBJ2-5|17|TRBV6-1
TGTGCCAGCAGTCGAGGATCTCGGACAGGGGATAGGGAGACCCAGTACTTC
CASSRGSRTGDRETQYF
>TRBD2|NA|TRBJ2-1|14|TRBV19
TGTGCCAGTAGGACTAGCGGCTCATACAATGAGCAGTTCTTC
CASRTSGSYNEQFF
>TRBD1|NA|TRBJ2-1|15|TRBV12-3/TRBV12-4
TGTGCCAGCAGTGACCGACAGGGGTGGTACAATGAGCAGTTCTTC
CASSDRQGWYNEQFF
>NA|NA|TRBJ2-7|13|TRBV12-5
TGTGCTAGTGGTTTGGTAAACGGGATCGAGCAGTACTTC
CASGLVNGIEQYF
>NA|NA|TRBJ2-1|12|TRBV20-1
TGCAGTGCTCCGAGCTCCTACAATGAGCAGTTCTTC
CSAPSSYNEQFF
>NA|NA|TRBJ2-3|14|TRBV12-3/TRBV12-4
TGTGCCAGCAGCCTACTACTCGTCACAGATACGCAGTATTTT
CASSLLLVTDTQYF
>NA|NA|TRBJ1-4|14|TRBV9
TGTGCCAGCAGCGGCACAGGGTTGGGGAAAAAACTGTTTTTT
CASSGTGLGKKLFF
>NA|NA|TRBJ1-5|15|TRBV9
TGTGCCAGCAGCGTCGGCGACGCATCTTATCAGCCCCAGCATTTT
CASSVGDASYQPQHF
>NA|NA|TRBJ1-5|17|TRBV3-1
TGTGCCAGCAGCCAAGAACTGGGGCCGACGAGCAATCAGCCCCAGCATTTT
CASSQELGPTSNQPQHF
>NA|NA|TRBJ2-1|14|TRBV11-1
TGTGCCAGCAGCTCAAGGGGAAACCACAATGAGCAGTTCTTC
CASSSRGNHNEQFF
>NA|NA|TRBJ1-2|15|TRBV4-3
TGCGCCAGCAGCCAAGCCAAAGGGGTTTCTGAGGGCTACACCTTC
CASSQAKGVSEGYTF
>NA|NA|TRBJ1-1|14|TRBV5-1
TGCGCCAGCAGCAGTTGGGGGCAGGACACTGAAGCTTTCTTT
CASSSWGQDTEAFF
>NA|NA|TRBJ1-1|11|TRBV29-1
TGCAGCGTTCCCTCATCAGCCGAAGCTTTCTTT
CSVPSSAEAFF
>NA|once|TRBJ2-5|14|TRBV25-1
TGTGCCAGCAGTGAACGAGGGGAAAGAGAGACCCAGTACTTC
CASSERGERETQYF
>NA|NA|TRBJ2-5|14|TRBV7-9
TGTGCCAGCAGCCGAGATGGGGAGTGGATGACCCAGTACTTC
CASSRDGEWMTQYF
>NA|NA|TRBJ2-1|14|TRBV6-1
TGTGCCAGCAGGCGTGGGGGGGCTAACAATGAGCAGTTCTTC
CASRRGGANNEQFF
>TRBD2|NA|TRBJ2-1|13|TRBV19
TGTGCCAGTAGTATAACTAGCGACAATGAGCAGTTCTTC
CASSITSDNEQFF
>TRBD2|NA|TRBJ2-1|14|TRBV7-6
TGTGCCAGCCAGCGCGGGGGGGGTATGAATGAGCAGTTCTTC
CASQRGGGMNEQFF
>NA|NA|TRBJ2-1|16|TRBV28
TGTGCCAGCAGTTTAATCGGAGTCCCCTCCTACAATGAGCAGTTCTTC
CASSLIGVPSYNEQFF
>NA|NA|TRBJ2-1|12|TRBV9
TGTGCCAGCAGCGCTAGCGTTAATGAGCAGTTCTTC
CASSASVNEQFF
>NA|NA|TRBJ2-4|13|TRBV7-9
TGTGCCAGCAGTTGGGTCGGCAAAAACATTCAGTACTTC
CASSWVGKNIQYF
>NA|NA|TRBJ2-1|12|TRBV11-2
TGTGCCAGCAGGGGGCTAGCTGGTGAGCAGTTCTTC
CASRGLAGEQFF
>TRBD2|NA|TRBJ2-1|15|TRBV9
TGTGCCAGCAGCGTGAGCGGGAGTGGGCACAATGAGCAGTTCTTC
CASSVSGSGHNEQFF
>NA|NA|TRBJ1-6|16|TRBV15
TGTGCCACCAGCAGAGACCCGTACTCCTATAATTCACCCCTCCACTTT
CATSRDPYSYNSPLHF
>NA|NA|TRBJ2-3|12|TRBV4-3
TGCGCCAGCAGCCAAGATAGGCGTACGCAGTATTTT
CASSQDRRTQYF
>TRBD1|NA|TRBJ2-3|13|TRBV20-1
TGCAGTGCTAGAGCCGGGACAGCAGATACGCAGTATTTT
CSARAGTADTQYF
>NA|NA|TRBJ1-2|11|TRBV6-2/TRBV6-3
TGTGCCAGCAGTTACGCACTCTGGTACACCTTC
CASSYALWYTF
>TRBD1|NA|TRBJ2-3|15|TRBV15
TGTGCCACCAGCGGAAGGACAGGCCCCACAGATACGCAGTATTTT
CATSGRTGPTDTQYF
>NA|few|TRBJ2-5|14|TRBV5-4
TGTGCCAGCAGCGCGGACAGTTACCCGGTGACCCAGTACTTC
CASSADSYPVTQYF
>NA|NA|TRBJ2-3|14|TRBV5-4
TGTGCCAGCAGCTTGCGACGGGGCACAGATACGCAGTATTTT
CASSLRRGTDTQYF
>TRBD2|NA|TRBJ2-1|14|TRBV5-1
TGCGCCAGCAGGGACCGACTAGCGTCGAATGAGCAGTTCTTC
CASRDRLASNEQFF
>TRBD1|NA|TRBJ2-3|14|TRBV5-1
TGCGCCAGCGCGACAGGGACGGGCACAGATACGCAGTATTTT
CASATGTGTDTQYF
>TRBD1|NA|TRBJ1-1|18|TRBV9
TGTGCCAGCAGCCTCACGCCTGGACAGGGGAGGAGAGGCACTGAAGCTTTCTTT
CASSLTPGQGRRGTEAFF
>NA|once|TRBJ2-2|17|TRBV7-9
TGTGCCAGCAGCTTAGCCTTGGGACGGGCGAACACCGGGGAGCTGTTTTTT
CASSLALGRANTGELFF
>TRBD2|NA|TRBJ2-3|17|TRBV6-4
TGTGCCAGCAGTGACTCGACTAGCGGGGGAAGCACAGATACGCAGTATTTT
CASSDSTSGGSTDTQYF
>TRBD2|once|TRBJ2-5|17|TRBV3-1
TGTGCCAGCACCCAAAAAAGGGCTAGCGGGGGCCAAGAGACCCAGTACTTC
CASTQKRASGGQETQYF
>NA|NA|TRBJ2-1|14|TRBV7-9
TGTGCCAGCAGCTTAGCCCGCAACGACAATGAGCAGTTCTTC
CASSLARNDNEQFF
>NA|NA|TRBJ1-2|14|TRBV20-1
TGCAGTGCTGTTTTGGATGGCATTAGTTATGGCTACACCTTC
CSAVLDGISYGYTF
>TRBD2|once|TRBJ2-1|13|TRBV5-1
TGTGCCAGCAGCTTGTTAGCGGGAGGTGAGCAGTTCTTC
CASSLLAGGEQFF
>NA|NA|TRBJ1-2|13|TRBV27
TGTGCCAGCAGTCTCGGTCCCCGAAGAGGCTACACCTTC
CASSLGPRRGYTF
>NA|NA|TRBJ1-2|13|TRBV27
TGTGCCAGCAGGACCGGGGGGGGGTATGGCTACACCTTC
CASRTGGGYGYTF